This paragraph covers one T cell receptor beta chain sequence. This clonotype was seen a single time. The target of this receptor is not known. Nothing much larger sits one base from this clone, and base qualities are not available. Every donor was a healthy Caucasian. The source of the sample is a study of identical twins (dated by TCRdb to 2016 to 2017). Turning to the overall study: To test whether fetal clonotypes persist, the study used deep sequencing on TCR alpha and beta repertoires from monozygotic twins, unrelated adults of various ages, and cord blood. Replicate twin experiments were performed at different times using different library preparation protocols to rule out contamination. Study-wide findings and limitations: Compared with coincidental sharing between unrelated individuals, out-of-frame TCR alpha sequences shared between twins showed an excess of sequences with low generation probability. A weaker excess of twin sharing was found in beta out-of-frame sequences because the signal-to-noise ratio was lowered by fewer shared sequences. Out-of-frame TCR alpha sharing in monozygotic twins was systematically underestimated by recombination models, whereas sharing between unrelated individuals was in agreement with the recombination models. Abundant cord blood beta clonotypes carried fewer insertions; young adult naive repertoires showed a weaker similar trend, while memory repertoires showed none. Zero-insertion analyses could be partly confounded by invariant T cells such as MAIT and iNKT, although diverse VJ usage argued against such confounding for most clonotypes. Conclusions relied on cross-sectional statistical analysis, since the same donors could not be followed over many years.

The library was built by means of 5' RACE. Instrument on record: Illumina HiSeq 2000. A universal primer binding site was added through template switching, and the final cDNA carried a unique molecular identifier so that TCR cDNA molecules could be counted accurately. Specific primers in the conserved constant-segment region were used to synthesize first-strand cDNA for the TCR alpha and beta chains. To control for contamination, every cDNA library carried two barcodes: a SMART-Mk sample barcode plus Illumina barcodes. TruSeq adapter sequences along with Illumina sample barcodes were introduced in two successive PCR steps. The Illumina HiSeq platform was used with custom primers to sequence TCR alpha and beta cDNA libraries. The source study handled its data this way. MiGEC processed the raw reads to extract unique molecular identifiers, while MiXCR was used to determine the CDR3 positions. Recombination models were inferred per individual with the repgenHMM and IGoR tools using an EM algorithm. Shared clonotype analysis was performed with the tcR package in R, normalizing sharing by the product of cloneset sizes. Out-of-frame nonproductive sequences were analyzed to study raw recombination free of thymic and clonal selection effects. In TCRdb, the public reads were trimmed at Q25 with fastp and aligned with MiXCR, with productive beta chains retained. Identical CDR3 proteins give one entry, which carries the most common genes and DNA. The V and J calls here are based on TCRdb, not the publication. Recorded for this sample are more than 1.5 million distinct CDR3 sequences; more than 30% of them occurred a single time. Jointly, the top ten make up approximately 0.25% of the sample.

From its cysteine to its phenylalanine, the CDR3 spans 13 amino acids. The read is trimmed to its CDR3 DNA, 39 bases read in frame from base 1. CDR1 SQVTM and CDR2 ANQGSEA were looked up in the germline V gene. The trim is 4 bases for V and 0 bases for J, with a gap of 6 bases between the germline ends. Sequencing was performed on cord blood. This TCR was sampled from a newborn girl in good health. The sequence links TRBV29-1 to TRBJ2-2; there is no confident call for the D gene. The DNA reads TGCAGCGTTGCGGCGCCGAACACCGGGGAGCTGTTTTTT. This is translated as CSVAAPNTGELFF.